Below, 21 T cell receptor beta chains from the same sample are listed, as sequenced in a study of Graves' ophthalmopathy and Graves' hyperthyroidism. Amplifying from RNA transcripts, the study obtained TCR beta CDR3 regions. First-round RT-PCR employed HTBI primers, with a second-round multiplex PCR after it. One entry per CDR3 protein, called by TCRdb with MiXCR from the multiplex PCR reads. The data hold about 220,000 distinct CDR3 sequences, with roughly 21% observed a single time. The sequenced material came from peripheral blood. The source is a woman between 50 and 59 years old with Graves' ophthalmopathy.

This clonotype was seen at least ten times. V and J are TRBV28 and TRBJ2-7, with TRBD2 matching 7 bases. The CDR3 runs to 15 residues. Germline V gene data show CDR1 as MDHEN and CDR2 as SYDVKM. J gave up 3 bases and V 2 bases, and 7 bases lay outside the gene matches. CDR3 coding DNA: TGTGCCAGCAGTTTAAGGCGGGACTACTACTACGAGCAGTACTTC. Translating it yields CASSLRRDYYYEQYF.

The J gene is TRBJ1-5, the V gene TRBV7-8; 7 bases agree with TRBD1. CDR1 and CDR2 from the germline V gene are SGHVS and FQNEAQ. V dropped 5 bases and J dropped 5; count of bases not matched to a gene: 9. The CDR3 covers 15 residues. The CDR3 sequence is CASSQGQIAYQPQHF. The CDR3 bases are TGTGCCAGCAGCCAGGGACAGATCGCTTATCAGCCCCAGCATTTT.

Ten or more counts support this clonotype. The chain is built from TRBV30 and TRBJ2-5; the D call may be TRBD1 or TRBD2 (5 bases each). Germline loops: CDR1 GTSNPN, CDR2 SVGIG (reference sequence). CDR3 length equals 15 residues. V was cut by 2 bases and J by 4 bases, with 17 bases left in between. The CDR3, as DNA: TGTGCCTGGAGTCTAACGGGACGGATCGGAGAGACCCAGTACTTC. This translates into CAWSLTGRIGETQYF.

This clonotype was counted many times. V usage is TRBV6-1 and J usage is TRBJ1-2; TRBD1 aligns across 9 bases. V lost 8 bases and J lost 4; bases outside the gene matches: 11. Per the germline V gene, CDR1 is MNHNS and CDR2 is SASEGT. The CDR3 contains 15 residues. The CDR3 reads CASQGTGRGIYGYTF. The CDR3 DNA sequence: TGTGCCAGCCAGGGGACAGGGCGCGGCATCTATGGCTACACCTTC.

The gene calls are TRBV5-1 and TRBJ2-3, with TRBD1 as a possible D gene (5 bases). V lost 2 bases and J lost 6, with 19 bases in between. The V gene's germline CDR1 is SGHRS and CDR2 YFSETQ. The CDR3 sequence is 16 residues long. CDR3 loop: CASSFSRGPGLDTQYF. The CDR3 DNA reads TGCGCCAGCAGCTTTAGTAGGGGCCCAGGATTGGATACGCAGTATTTT.

This clonotype has a count of ten or more. This sequence joins TRBV6-1 and TRBJ2-5; 8 nucleotides line up with TRBD1. CDR3 size: 14 residues. V was pared by 2 bases and J by 4 bases, with 3 bases of the junction left unmatched. Germline loops: CDR1 MNHNS, CDR2 SASEGT. CDR3 nucleotides: TGTGCCAGCAGTGAACACCAGGGGGCAGAGACCCAGTACTTC. Translating gives CASSEHQGAETQYF.

This clonotype came up many times. The chain is built from TRBV24-1 and TRBJ2-7; TRBD1 is a possible D gene (5 bases). Germline V gives CDR1 KGHDR, CDR2 SFDVKD. V shed 0 bases and J shed 9 bases, with 8 bases lying between them. The CDR3 contains 12 residues. CDR3 sequence reads: CATSDLAGLQYF. In nucleotides, the CDR3 is TGTGCCACCAGTGATTTGGCAGGGTTGCAGTACTTC.

In this sample, this clonotype turned up many times. This chain connects TRBV14 to TRBJ2-5; 9 bases align to TRBD2. V gave up 0 bases and J gave up 1 base; unmatched junction bases: 6. The CDR3 length is 17 residues. The germline CDR1 and CDR2 sequences are SGHDN and FVKESK. This chain's CDR3 is CASSQDVSGSRQETQYF. CDR3 coding DNA: TGTGCCAGCAGCCAAGATGTTAGCGGGAGTCGCCAAGAGACCCAGTACTTC.

This chain connects TRBV9 to TRBJ1-5; 8 positions agree with TRBD1. The CDR3 has 14 residues. After removal of 3 bases from V and 4 bases from J, the junction contained 3 bases not matched to a gene. The germline V gene encodes CDR1 SGDLS and CDR2 YYNGEE. The CDR3 region is CASSEGTGNQPQHF. The CDR3 nucleotides are TGTGCCAGCAGCGAAGGGACAGGTAATCAGCCCCAGCATTTT.

The gene calls are TRBV7-9 and TRBJ2-7; D not resolved. V lost 5 bases and J lost 2, with 16 bases in between. Germline loops: CDR1 SEHNR, CDR2 FQNEAQ (reference sequence). The CDR3 runs to 15 residues. The CDR3 loop is CASSLTPTKTYEQYF. CDR3 sequence (DNA): TGTGCCAGCAGCCTAACACCAACAAAAACCTACGAGCAGTACTTC.

A single count supports this clonotype. The CDR3 reads CATSALSNTEAFF. The CDR3 DNA is TGTGCCACCAGTGCTCTGTCGAACACTGAAGCTTTCTTT. The chain uses TRBV24-1 and TRBJ1-1, with D unresolved. The germline V gene has CDR1 KGHDR and CDR2 SFDVKD. The length of the CDR3 is 13 residues. Trimming left V 5 bases short and J 1 base short, with 7 bases between.

The table lists this clonotype with many counts. The chain uses TRBV3-1 and TRBJ2-4, with 7 positions matching TRBD1. Germline CDR1 is LGHDT and CDR2 is YNNKEL (reference sequence). V trimming: 2 bases; J trimming: 6 bases; junction bases outside the gene matches: 1. The CDR3 loop spans 13 amino acids. The CDR3 nucleotides are TGTGCCAGCAGCCAAAAGGGGGCAAACATTCAGTACTTC. It yields the protein CASSQKGANIQYF.

The chain carries TRBV27 and TRBJ1-1; D perhaps matches TRBD1 (6 bases). Between the trimmed V and J ends, which lost 5 bases and 0 bases, there was a span of 16 bases. The CDR3 covers 16 residues. The germline V gene encodes CDR1 MNHEY and CDR2 SMNVEV (reference sequence). CDR3: CASSPHGGSMNTEAFF. CDR3 nucleotide sequence: TGTGCCAGCAGTCCCCACGGGGGCTCAATGAACACTGAAGCTTTCTTT.

This CDR3 is CASSRTGDNLGGNYEQYF. The CDR3 region has the DNA TGCGCCAGCAGCCGGACCGGGGACAACCTTGGCGGGAACTACGAGCAGTACTTC. V usage is TRBV4-1 and J usage is TRBJ2-7; D could derive from TRBD1 or TRBD2 (6 bases each). CDR3 size: 18 residues. Germline lookup yields CDR1 MGHRA and CDR2 YSYEKL. Between the trimmed V and J ends, which lost 4 bases and 3 bases, there was a span of 25 bases.

The rearrangement uses TRBV30 and TRBJ2-4; D possibly corresponds to TRBD1 (5 bases). The CDR3 is made up of 13 amino acids. The germline V gene encodes CDR1 GTSNPN and CDR2 SVGIG (reference sequence). Trimming pared 0 bases from V and 8 bases from J, leaving 11 bases between. The CDR3 sequence is CAWSVGQRDIQYF. DNA of the CDR3: TGTGCCTGGAGTGTAGGACAAAGGGACATTCAGTACTTC.

The chain has TRBV20-1 and TRBJ1-3, with TRBD1 matching over 11 bases. CDR1 and CDR2 (germline): DFQATT, SNEGSKA (reference sequence). J gave up 7 bases and V 6 bases, and 17 bases lay outside the gene matches. CDR3 size: 17 residues. The CDR3, as DNA: TGCAGTGCCGCCCAACCCATCGGGGGGACAGGGGGGAACACCATATATTTT. Amino acids: CSAAQPIGGTGGNTIYF.

This chain joins TRBV5-1 and TRBJ1-5; 7 bases are shared with TRBD1. The CDR3 runs 15 residues. The germline V gene has CDR1 SGHRS and CDR2 YFSETQ. The ends lost 0 bases at V and 6 bases at J; junction bases unmatched: 6. Written as DNA, the CDR3 is TGCGCCAGCAGCTTGGGTGACAGGGACAGTCAGCCCCAGCATTTT. Amino acid sequence: CASSLGDRDSQPQHF.

There are many counts of this clonotype. This CDR3 is CATSLGRLAADTQYF. CDR3 sequence (DNA): TGTGCCACCAGCCTCGGGCGACTCGCCGCAGATACGCAGTATTTT. The chain employs TRBV15 and TRBJ2-3; D gene uncertain. There are 15 residues in the CDR3. With 5 bases removed from V and 4 bases from J, the gap between germline ends came to 16 bases. Germline V CDR1 and CDR2: LNHNV, YYDKDF (reference sequence). Combining the CDR3 with reference TRBV15 and TRBJ2-3 gives the whole variable domain DAMVIQNPRYQVTQFGKPVTLSCSQTLNHNVMYWYQQKSSQAPKLLFHYYDKDFNNEADTPDNFQSRRPNTSFCFLDIRSPGLGDTAMYLCATSLGRLAADTQYFGPGTRLTVL.

This clonotype was counted at least ten times. The chain recombines TRBV6-1 with TRBJ1-1; tentative D call: TRBD1 (5 bases). CDR1 MNHNS and CDR2 SASEGT come from the germline V gene. Trimming removed 2 bases from V and 3 bases from J, with 13 bases in between. The CDR3 contains 15 residues. The DNA of the CDR3 is TGTGCCAGCAGTGAAAGGGGAGGGGCCGACACTGAAGCTTTCTTT. Protein sequence: CASSERGGADTEAFF.

This clonotype has ten or more counts. V and J are TRBV5-1 and TRBJ2-2; 7 bases line up with TRBD2. The germline CDR1 and CDR2 sequences are SGHRS and YFSETQ. The CDR3 is made up of 15 amino acids. Trimming cost V 4 bases and J 1 base; bases outside gene matches: 4. CDR3 amino acids: CASSRSGGNTGELFF. CDR3 coding DNA: TGCGCCAGCAGCCGATCGGGGGGGAACACCGGGGAGCTGTTTTTT.

This clonotype was detected ten times or more. The chain employs TRBV7-3 and TRBJ1-1; D gene unclear. CDR3 length: 14 residues. CDR1 SGHTA and CDR2 FQGTGA come from the germline V gene. The ends were cut back, 5 bases at V and 1 base at J, with 11 bases in the middle. CDR3 nucleotides: TGTGCCAGCAGCCCCTCGACCGAGAACACTGAAGCTTTCTTT. Protein: CASSPSTENTEAFF.